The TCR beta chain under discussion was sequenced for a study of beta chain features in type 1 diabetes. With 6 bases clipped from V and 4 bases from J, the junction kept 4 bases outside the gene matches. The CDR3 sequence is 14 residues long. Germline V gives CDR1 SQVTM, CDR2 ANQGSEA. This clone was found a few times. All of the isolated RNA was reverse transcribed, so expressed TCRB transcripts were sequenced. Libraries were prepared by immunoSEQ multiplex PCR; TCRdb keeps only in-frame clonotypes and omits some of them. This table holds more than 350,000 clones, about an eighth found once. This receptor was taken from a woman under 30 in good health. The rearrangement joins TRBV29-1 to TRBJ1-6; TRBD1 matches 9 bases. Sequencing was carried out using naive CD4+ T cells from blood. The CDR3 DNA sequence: TGCAGCGTAGCGGACAGGGGTTATAATTCACCCCTCCACTTT. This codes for CSVADRGYNSPLHF.